This T cell receptor (beta chain) was identified during a study of T-cell reconstitution after alpha-beta-depleted transplantation in children. The library targeted TCRbeta and was prepared with unique molecular identifiers. Via MiXCR, TCRdb re-called the PCR reads, giving one row per CDR3 protein. Among roughly 300,000 distinct CDR3 sequences listed, roughly 10% were seen once. The CDR3 covers 16 residues. Germline-derived CDR1 and CDR2 are SGHTA and FQGNSA. The V gene lost 6 bases and the J gene lost 7 bases, with 22 bases spanning the gap. Whole-study results and caveats: Counts and diversity of T cells one year after transplant came mostly from newly produced T cells. The origin of alpha-beta T cells about two months after transplant was reportedly several hundred expanded graft clones. Elevated TCRbeta diversity at day 60 was traced, in some patients, to surviving recipient T cells and thymic progenitors.

This clonotype occurred many times. Its specificity is not known. This TCR was sampled from a male patient aged 2 to 9 who had a stem cell transplant for chronic granulomatous disease, so the T cells may come from the graft donor. The V call is TRBV7-2, the J call TRBJ2-1; D might be TRBD2 (6 bases). Sequenced material: peripheral blood, taken 180 days after TCRalphabeta/CD19-depleted stem cell transplant. In DNA form, the CDR3 reads TGTGCCAGCAGACCAACCCGGGCCCGAGGAGGGAATGAGCAGTTCTTC. Its protein is CASRPTRARGGNEQFF.